This T cell receptor beta chain was found in a study of cytomegalovirus exposure and HLA in healthy donors. The PCR used 60 Vbeta and 13 Jbeta primers. Assay used: immunoSEQ multiplex PCR; TCRdb lists only in-frame clones, some missing. The table includes around 120,000 clones, nearly 85% detected once. General observations from the study: Some public TCRs appeared in many individuals, while most sequences were rare. Relative to the roughly 690-donor mean, N-insertions were reportedly fewer in an Asian-associated ancestry cluster in a later analysis.

As concerns this clone: Its antigen is currently unknown.

Sequenced input: PBMCs. This TCR derives from a boy aged 5-17 years in good health and CMV-seronegative.

The CDR3 DNA sequence: TGTGCCAGCAGTCAACGAACTAGCGGGAGGGCAGATACGCAGTATTTT. This sequence encodes CASSQRTSGRADTQYF. The rearrangement links TRBV5-4 to TRBJ2-3, with 13 positions matching TRBD2. Unmatched junction bases numbered 7, after V lost 5 bases and J lost 4 bases. Germline V gene lookup returns CDR1 SGHNT and CDR2 YYREEE (reference sequence). This CDR3 region has 16 residues. Looking up the rest from reference TRBV5-4 and TRBJ2-3 gives the full variable domain: ETGVTQSPTHLIKTRGQQVTLRCSSQSGHNTVSWYQQALGQGPQFIFQYYREEENGRGNFPPRFSGLQFPNYSSELNVNALELDDSALYLCASSQRTSGRADTQYFGPGTRLTVL.